Listed here is a single TCR beta chain. The germline V gene has CDR1 SGDLS and CDR2 YYNGEE. Trimming at V came to 3 bases and at J to 8 bases, leaving 8 bases not matched to a gene. This CDR3 is 14 amino acids long. The source of the sample is a study of blood T cell repertoires in COVID-19. Across the study: From the United States, Italy and Spain came samples of acute and convalescent COVID-19.

This table comes from immunoSEQ multiplex PCR, and its TCRdb copy is limited to in-frame clones, with some not included. The data show hundreds of thousands of clones, roughly 85% seen once. The chain joins TRBV9 to TRBJ1-5; 7 bases agree with TRBD1. This clonotype originated in a woman in her 40s with active or convalescent COVID-19. Source material: peripheral blood. In DNA form, the CDR3 reads TGTGCCAGCAGCGCAACAGGGGCGCGGGAGCCCCAGCATTTT. It translates to CASSATGAREPQHF.